Listed below are T cell receptor beta chains from one sample, sequenced in a study of OX40 agonist ivuxolimab in advanced cancers. Method: immunoSEQ multiplex PCR; TCRdb's copy keeps in-frame clones and lacks some. The table includes approximately 15,000 clones, 70% to 75% detected once. The specimen was CD4+ or CD8+ T cells sorted from blood, collected in a trial of the OX40 agonist ivuxolimab. The receptor set was obtained from an adult with an advanced solid tumor such as melanoma, head and neck, liver or kidney cancer. CDR3s include the opening cysteine and the closing phenylalanine or tryptophan.

len	v_gene	CDR3aa
15	TRBV4-1	CASSQGPATGNTIYF
16	TRBV7-9	CASSPWVAGVLETQYF
15	TRBV27	CASSLFAGLLYEQYF
15	TRBV28	CAISPRQIWNNEQFF
15	TRBV7-9	CASSLGPGKDYGYTF
14	TRBV6-5	CASGLAGERGEQFF
16	TRBV19	CASSLWGTGLYNEQFF
16	TRBV7-8	CASSLRGGTGAYEQYF
14	TRBV27	CASTWQGDNSPLHF
14	TRBV7-6	CASSLGQGGNEQYF
16	TRBV28	CASSSVLALGGQEQFF
16	TRBV10-1	CASSESTKQGLDGYTF
14	TRBV7-9	CASSSTGFQETQYF
12	TRBV29-1	CIGADSYNEQFF
18	TRBV29-1	CSVEDPYTSGGPTDTQYF
14	TRBV7-8	CASSPDWGNQPQHF
15	TRBV7-9	CASSTTSGRAYEQYF
15	TRBV4-1	CASSQPGGSGNTIYF
13	TRBV4-1	CASSRDSYNEQFF
15	TRBV15	CATSSVGQGSYEQYF
17	TRBV29-1	CSVEDLDRAEQHGEQFF
16	TRBV19	CASSGYRVSNTGELFF
13	TRBV7-9	CAAGTSGTYEQYF
14	TRBV4-1	CASSQSKNTGELFF
12	TRBV7-9	CASSWEATEAFF
17	TRBV9	CASSVVGQGASGNEQFF
17	TRBV2	CASRDRLAGGPDNEQFF
17	TRBV9	CASSDPYGAGAGETQYF
16	TRBV28	CASSSVAGGPSYEQYF
17	TRBV27	CASSLFNSGQGGTEAFF
15	TRBV19	CASSIDLSGSSEQYF
12	TRBV15	CATQGNTGELFF
14	TRBV27	CASSLSQGGYEQYF
13	TRBV6-5	CASSSTGGTEAFF
15	TRBV13	CASSVAASGSYEQYF
11	TRBV5-1	CASSLTGEAFF
15	TRBV10-2	CASSEGGGSTDTQYF
13	TRBV28	CASTSTGPDTQYF
15	TRBV19	CASSILAGTKNIQYF
16	TRBV5-6	CASSITAGGDTGELFF
14	TRBV5-4	CASSTSGKLDEQYF
14	TRBV30	CAWRRTGTNYGYTF
17	TRBV27	CASSSISPLGGTDTQYF
14	TRBV7-6	CASSLGGPTDTQYF